Below, 13 T cell receptor beta chains from the same sample are listed, as sequenced in a study of blood T cell repertoires in COVID-19. Sequencing was performed with immunoSEQ multiplex PCR; in TCRdb, only in-frame clones are kept and a portion is missing. The sample has 140,000 to 150,000 clones, 81% seen once; the top ten hold around 8.8%. The sample consisted of peripheral blood. All receptors derive from a human donor in a cohort sampled during active COVID-19.

The rearrangement joins TRBV6-5 to TRBJ2-7, with D perhaps matching TRBD2 (6 bases). Germline-derived CDR1 and CDR2 are MNHEY and SVGAGI. CDR3 length: 15 amino acids. Trimming left V 1 base short and J 0 bases short, with 10 bases between. The CDR3 DNA reads TGTGCCAGCAGTTACTTAGGGGAGGTCTCCTACGAGCAGTACTTC. Its protein product is CASSYLGEVSYEQYF.

This chain links TRBV27 with TRBJ2-5, with D uncertain. This CDR3 is 15 amino acids long. Germline CDR1 and CDR2: MNHEY and SMNVEV (reference sequence). The germline V and J ends were trimmed by 5 bases and 0 bases, with 13 bases remaining between them. Here the CDR3 reads CASSPVASYQETQYF. DNA of the CDR3: TGTGCCAGCAGTCCCGTGGCCTCCTACCAAGAGACCCAGTACTTC.

V gene TRBV7-6 combines with J gene TRBJ2-7, with 7 bases lining up with TRBD2. This CDR3 region has 16 residues. Germline V gives CDR1 SGHVS, CDR2 FNYEAQ. With 1 base clipped from V and 3 bases from J, the junction kept 9 bases outside the gene matches. The CDR3 nucleotides read TGTGCCAGCAGCTTAGTAGCTCGCGGGAGTAACTACGAGCAGTACTTC. This sequence encodes CASSLVARGSNYEQYF.

The rearrangement joins TRBV4-2 to TRBJ2-3; D might be TRBD2 (5 bases). The CDR3 loop spans 15 amino acids. Germline V gives CDR1 LGHNA, CDR2 YNFKEQ. With 4 bases removed from V and 2 bases from J, the gap between germline ends came to 13 bases. The CDR3 DNA reads TGTGCCAGCAGCCGAGGGCGGGTTTTCACAGATACGCAGTATTTT. Its protein product is CASSRGRVFTDTQYF.

This clone was detected once. The rearrangement uses TRBV28 and TRBJ2-2; maybe TRBD1 (5 bases). The germline V and J ends were trimmed by 8 bases and 7 bases, with 17 bases remaining between them. The CDR3 runs 14 residues. Per germline, CDR1 MDHEN and CDR2 SYDVKM. The CDR3 nucleotides read TGTGCCAGCGTACAGGCAGGGAATATCGGGGAGCTGTTTTTT. Protein product: CASVQAGNIGELFF.

This chain links TRBV19 with TRBJ2-7; tentative D call: TRBD1 (6 bases). Per the germline V gene, CDR1 is LNHDA and CDR2 is SQIVND (reference sequence). This CDR3 has 16 amino acids. The V end was cut by 5 bases, the J end by 2 bases, with 19 bases between. The CDR3 region has the DNA TGTGCCAGTAGTCTGCGAGGGGGTGTGTCGGCCTACGAGCAGTACTTC. This translates into CASSLRGGVSAYEQYF. Together with reference TRBV19 and TRBJ2-7, the CDR3 gives the full variable domain: DGGITQSPKYLFRKEGQNVTLSCEQNLNHDAMYWYRQDPGQGLRLIYYSQIVNDFQKGDIAEGYSVSREKKESFPLTVTSAQKNPTAFYLCASSLRGGVSAYEQYFGPGTRLTVT.

The chain carries TRBV18 and TRBJ1-1, with 9 positions matching TRBD1. The V gene end was trimmed by 6 bases and the J gene end by 4 bases; junction bases not matched to a gene: 3. CDR1 is KGHSH and CDR2 is LQKENI in the germline V gene. CDR3 length equals 13 residues. DNA for the CDR3: TGTGCCAGCTCCCGGGACAGGGCCACTGAAGCTTTCTTT. It specifies CASSRDRATEAFF.

The chain links TRBV5-1 to TRBJ2-6; 11 bases match TRBD1. V was pared by 4 bases and J by 2 bases, with 8 bases of the junction left unmatched. Germline V gene data show CDR1 as SGHRS and CDR2 as YFSETQ. This CDR3 comprises 18 residues. CDR3 DNA sequence: TGCGCCAGCAGCCGAACCCCGGGACAGGGGGCTGGGGCCAACGTCCTGACTTTC. Its translation: CASSRTPGQGAGANVLTF.

The chain recombines TRBV27 with TRBJ1-4, with 8 bases lining up with TRBD1. V trimming: 4 bases; J trimming: 7 bases; junction bases outside the gene matches: 8. The CDR3 sequence is 15 residues long. The germline V gene encodes CDR1 MNHEY and CDR2 SMNVEV (reference sequence). CDR3 loop: CASSSTRGRVEKLFF. The CDR3 bases are TGTGCCAGCAGTTCAACCAGGGGGCGAGTTGAAAAACTGTTTTTT.

This chain uses TRBV19 with TRBJ2-5; 7 nucleotides agree with TRBD2. This CDR3 has 15 residues. V was clipped by 8 bases and J by 4 bases; unmatched bases: 13. Germline loops: CDR1 LNHDA, CDR2 SQIVND (reference sequence). The CDR3 is CASRLAAASIETQYF. The CDR3 DNA follows: TGTGCCAGTCGACTAGCCGCGGCAAGCATAGAGACCCAGTACTTC.

V usage is TRBV5-4 and J usage is TRBJ2-3; perhaps TRBD2 as D (6 bases). Deletions cut 5 bases from V and 0 bases from J, with 10 bases between. Germline CDR1 is SGHNT and CDR2 is YYREEE (reference sequence). CDR3 length equals 14 residues. CDR3 bases: TGTGCCAGCAGGCCACTAGCTAGCACAGATACGCAGTATTTT. It encodes CASRPLASTDTQYF.

The chain combines TRBV6-2 or TRBV6-3 with TRBJ1-1; D possibly corresponds to TRBD1 (5 bases). Germline V gene lookup returns CDR1 MNHEY and CDR2 SVGEGT. CDR3 length: 15 residues. V lost 6 bases to trimming and J lost 3 bases, with 17 bases between them. The CDR3 nucleotides are TGTGCCAGCAGCCATCTGGGAATACAGGACACTGAAGCTTTCTTT. It encodes CASSHLGIQDTEAFF.

This chain connects TRBV15 to TRBJ2-7; 10 positions agree with TRBD2. Germline CDR1 LNHNV, CDR2 YYDKDF (reference sequence). CDR3 length equals 16 residues. V shed 6 bases and J 1 base; nucleotides not matched to a gene: 9. CDR3 residues: CATSHSSGSWSYEQYF. Here the CDR3 DNA reads TGTGCCACCAGTCACTCTAGCGGGAGTTGGTCCTACGAGCAGTACTTC.